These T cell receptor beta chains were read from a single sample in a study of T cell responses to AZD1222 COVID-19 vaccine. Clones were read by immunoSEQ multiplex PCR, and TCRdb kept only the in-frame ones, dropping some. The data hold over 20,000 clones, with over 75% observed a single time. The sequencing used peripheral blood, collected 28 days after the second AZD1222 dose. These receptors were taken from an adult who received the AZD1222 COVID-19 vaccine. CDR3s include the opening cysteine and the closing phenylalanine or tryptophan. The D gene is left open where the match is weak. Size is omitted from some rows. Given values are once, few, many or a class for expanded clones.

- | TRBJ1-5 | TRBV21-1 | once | TGTGCCAGCAGCGAAAGGGCTGGGCAGAAGGGCAATCAGCCCCAGCATTTT | CASSERAGQKGNQPQHF
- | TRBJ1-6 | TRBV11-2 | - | TGTGCCAGCAGTCGACAGTATAATTCACCCCTCCACTTT | CASSRQYNSPLHF
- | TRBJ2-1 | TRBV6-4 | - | TGTGCCAGCAGTGATCAAGCGGAGGGAAACAATGAGCAGTTCTTC | CASSDQAEGNNEQFF
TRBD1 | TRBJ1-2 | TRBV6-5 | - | TGTGCCAGCGGGCGGGACAGTGGTTGCTATGGCTACACCTTC | CASGRDSGCYGYTF
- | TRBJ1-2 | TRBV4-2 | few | TGTGCCAGCAGCCGGGGCCAGTACCCCTATGGCTACACCTTC | CASSRGQYPYGYTF
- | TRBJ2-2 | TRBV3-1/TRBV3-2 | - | TGTGCCAGCAGCCAAGCAGGGGAGAGGACCGGGGAGCTGTTTTTT | CASSQAGERTGELFF
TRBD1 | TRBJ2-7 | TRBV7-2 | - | TGTGCCAGCAGCTTAGCGGGACAGGGGATTTACGAGCAGTACTTC | CASSLAGQGIYEQYF
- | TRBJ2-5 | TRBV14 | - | TGTGCCAGCAGCCAAGTAGGGGAGACCCAGTACTTC | CASSQVGETQYF
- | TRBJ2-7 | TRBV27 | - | TGTGCCAGCAGCCCTGCAGGACCCTACGAGCAGTACTTC | CASSPAGPYEQYF
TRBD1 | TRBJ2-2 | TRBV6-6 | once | TGTGCCAGCAGCTCGACAGGGCACACCGGGGAGCTGTTTTTT | CASSSTGHTGELFF
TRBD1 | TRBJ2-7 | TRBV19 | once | TGTGCCAGTAGTAGGACAGGGGGCCTCTACGAGCAGTACTTC | CASSRTGGLYEQYF
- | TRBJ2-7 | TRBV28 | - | TGTGCCAGCAGAGGGACATCCTACGAGCAGTACTTC | CASRGTSYEQYF
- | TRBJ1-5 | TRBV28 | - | TGTGCCAGCAGCCGGGGCCCTAACAGCAATCAGCCCCAGCATTTT | CASSRGPNSNQPQHF
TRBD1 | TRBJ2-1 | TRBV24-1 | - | TGTGCCACCAGTCGAGCCGGGACAGGGGAGTATGAGCAGTTCTTC | CATSRAGTGEYEQFF
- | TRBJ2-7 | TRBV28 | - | TGTGCCAGCAGTTTGGAGAGGTCGCGCTACGAGCAGTACTTC | CASSLERSRYEQYF
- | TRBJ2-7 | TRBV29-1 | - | TGCAGCGTTCAACCCGGGACACGGGACTACGAGCAGTACTTC | CSVQPGTRDYEQYF
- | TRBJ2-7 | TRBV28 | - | TGTGCCAGCACCCTCCGCCGGACCCCAGGACACGAGCAGTACTTC | CASTLRRTPGHEQYF
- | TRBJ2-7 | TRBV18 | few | TGTGCCAGCTCACCTGGATATGAGCAGTACTTC | CASSPGYEQYF
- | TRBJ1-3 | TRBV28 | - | TGTGCCAGCAGTACCTTAGGGGGGACTGGAAACACCATATATTTT | CASSTLGGTGNTIYF
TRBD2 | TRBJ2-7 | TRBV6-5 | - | TGTGCCAGCACCCCTAGCGGGAGGGTCGAGCAGTACTTC | CASTPSGRVEQYF
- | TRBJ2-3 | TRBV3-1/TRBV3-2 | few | TGTGCCAGCAGCCCCCTGGCAGCTAGCACAGATACGCAGTATTTT | CASSPLAASTDTQYF
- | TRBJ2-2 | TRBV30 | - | TGTGCCTGGAGTGTAGCCGGGACGAACACCGGGGAGCTGTTTTTT | CAWSVAGTNTGELFF
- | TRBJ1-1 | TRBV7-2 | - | TGTGCCAGCAGTCGCCCGCGGAACACTGAAGCTTTCTTT | CASSRPRNTEAFF
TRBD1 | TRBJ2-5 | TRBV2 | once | TGTGCCAGCAGGCGACAGGGGGGAGGGACCCAGTACTTC | CASRRQGGGTQYF
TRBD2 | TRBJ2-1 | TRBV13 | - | TGTGCCAGCAGCGGCGCGCGGTTGCGGGAGGGCGTCGATGAGCAGTTCTTC | CASSGARLREGVDEQFF
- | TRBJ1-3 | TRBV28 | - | TGTGCCAGCAGGAAGATAAGTACTGGAAACACCATATATTTT | CASRKISTGNTIYF
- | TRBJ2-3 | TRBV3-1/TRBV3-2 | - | TGTGCCACTCGAGGGGCAGATACGCAGTATTTT | CATRGADTQYF
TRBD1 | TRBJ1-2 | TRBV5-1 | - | TGCGCCAGCAGCCTACAGGGGGACTATGGCTACACCTTC | CASSLQGDYGYTF
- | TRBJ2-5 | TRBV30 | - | TGTGCCTGGAGTGCCACACAAGAGACCCAGTACTTC | CAWSATQETQYF
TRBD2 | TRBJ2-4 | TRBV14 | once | TGTGCCAGCAGCCAGAGTGGGGGGGTGAGAGCCAAAAACATTCAGTACTTC | CASSQSGGVRAKNIQYF
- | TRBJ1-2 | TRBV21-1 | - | TGTGCCAGCAGCCTACAGGGCGAGAACTATGGCTACACCTTC | CASSLQGENYGYTF
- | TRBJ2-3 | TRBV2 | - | TGTGCCAGCAGTGACAGGGGAGGAACAGATACGCAGTATTTT | CASSDRGGTDTQYF
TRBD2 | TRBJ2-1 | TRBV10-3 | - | TGTGCCATCAGCGACCTTACGGGAGGCCCGGGGAGTGAGCAGTTCTTC | CAISDLTGGPGSEQFF
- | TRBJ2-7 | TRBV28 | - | TGTGCCAGCAATTTCCTAGCAGGATTCTACGAGCAGTACTTC | CASNFLAGFYEQYF
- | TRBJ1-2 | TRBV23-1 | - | TGCGCCAGCAGTCAATGGCGCGGCTACACCTTC | CASSQWRGYTF
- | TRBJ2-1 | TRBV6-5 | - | TGTGCCAGCAGCCGAGTGAACTTGAATGAGCAGTTCTTC | CASSRVNLNEQFF
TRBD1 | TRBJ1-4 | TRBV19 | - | TGTGCCAGCATGTCACAGGGGTGGCACGAAAAACTGTTTTTT | CASMSQGWHEKLFF
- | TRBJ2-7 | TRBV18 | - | TGTGCCAGCTCCCCCGCCGCGGGGACAGTAACCTACGAGCAGTACTTC | CASSPAAGTVTYEQYF
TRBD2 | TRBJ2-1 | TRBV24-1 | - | TGTGCCACCAGTGATGCTAGCGGGAGGGCAGGGGCCAATGAGCAGTTCTTC | CATSDASGRAGANEQFF
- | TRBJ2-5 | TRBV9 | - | TGTGCCAGCAGCGTAGGCGGGGGCCCACAAGAGACCCAGTACTTC | CASSVGGGPQETQYF
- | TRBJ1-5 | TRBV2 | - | TGTGCCAGCAGTCCCAGGGTATATGGCAATCAGCCCCAGCATTTT | CASSPRVYGNQPQHF
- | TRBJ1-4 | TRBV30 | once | TGTGCCTGGAGTGCTAATGAAAAACTGTTTTTT | CAWSANEKLFF
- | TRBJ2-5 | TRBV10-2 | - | TGCGCCAGCGCCACTAGGGGGGAGACCCAGTACTTC | CASATRGETQYF